This T cell receptor beta chain was identified in a study of PD-1 blockade in classical Hodgkin lymphoma. Study in general: Patients were treated with nivolumab at 3 mg/kg, and this was given intravenously every 2 weeks.

Study results and caveats: By C4D1, diversity of CD4+ TCRs had risen significantly, whereas that of CD8+ TCRs had not.

V shed 4 bases, J shed 4 bases, and the junction held 14 bases outside the gene matches. There are 19 residues in the CDR3. In germline, CDR1 is SEHNR, CDR2 FQNEAQ (reference sequence). TCRdb's copy holds only in-frame clones and misses some; the assay was immunoSEQ multiplex PCR. Of 35,000 to 40,000 clones listed, about 91% are singletons. All patients experienced relapse after autologous stem cell transplantation, and brentuximab vedotin exposure was variable. Remarks on this clone: Its antigen is undetermined.

Sequences were derived from peripheral blood mononuclear cells (PBMCs), sampled before the second cycle of nivolumab. The source of this sequence is a human donor with classical Hodgkin lymphoma. The genes are TRBV7-9 and TRBJ2-1; 12 nucleotides agree with TRBD2. CDR3 region: CASSSLWGASGRAYNEQFF. The CDR3, as DNA: TGTGCCAGCAGCTCGTTGTGGGGCGCTAGCGGGAGGGCGTACAATGAGCAGTTCTTC.